The 6 T cell receptor beta chains below were found in one sample sequenced in a study of cytomegalovirus exposure and HLA in healthy donors (dated by TCRdb to about 2017). The library was made by the immunoSEQ multiplex PCR assay. A mixture of 60 forward primers for TCR Vbeta segments and 13 reverse primers for TCR Jbeta segments was used in the multiplex PCR. TCRdb mirrors the immuneACCESS table, restricted to in-frame sequences. Some clones are absent from its copies; in checked studies, under half trace to an unresolved V gene, and the reason for the others is unknown. Across this sample there are about 73,000 clones, with over 70% seen only once. The top ten constitute around 12% of the sample. The sample taken for sequencing was PBMCs. The receptors originated from a man in his 70s in good health and CMV-seronegative.

The chain links TRBV28 to TRBJ2-2, with D maybe TRBD2 (6 bases). V lost 6 bases, J lost 3 bases, and 20 bases lay in between. CDR3 length: 17 residues. The germline CDR1 and CDR2 sequences are MDHEN and SYDVKM. The CDR3 is CASRRSPGLPDTGELFF. CDR3 in DNA: TGTGCCAGCAGACGCAGCCCGGGACTGCCGGACACCGGGGAGCTGTTTTTT. The full variable domain, with the rest looked up from reference TRBV28 and TRBJ2-2, is DVKVTQSSRYLVKRTGEKVFLECVQDMDHENMFWYRQDPGLGLRLIYFSYDVKMKEKGDIPEGYSVSREKKERFSLILESASTNQTSMYLCASRRSPGLPDTGELFFGEGSRLTVL.

The V gene is TRBV5-1, the J gene TRBJ1-1; D is uncertain. The CDR3 is 13 amino acids. V gave up 6 bases and J gave up 3 bases, with 12 bases separating them. Germline V CDR1 and CDR2: SGHRS, YFSETQ. The chain's CDR3 is CASTIGVDTEAFF. The CDR3 region has the DNA TGCGCCAGCACCATTGGAGTGGACACTGAAGCTTTCTTT.

This clone was detected only once. V gene TRBV7-6 combines with J gene TRBJ2-2, with D possibly being TRBD2 (6 bases). The length of the CDR3 is 17 residues. Germline CDR1 and CDR2: SGHVS and FNYEAQ. The ends were cut back, 3 bases at V and 0 bases at J, with 14 bases in the middle. The CDR3 reads CASSLEVSGANTGELFF. DNA of the CDR3: TGTGCCAGCAGCTTGGAGGTGTCGGGGGCGAACACCGGGGAGCTGTTTTTT.

The chain has TRBV6-1 and TRBJ2-7, with TRBD1 matching over 8 bases. CDR3 size: 15 residues. Germline V gene sequence: CDR1 MNHNS, CDR2 SASEGT. V dropped 8 bases and J dropped 3; count of bases not matched to a gene: 12. In nucleotides, the CDR3 is TGTGCCAGCGTTAGACCAGGGACAGGCAACTACGAGCAGTACTTC. This encodes CASVRPGTGNYEQYF.

Concerning this clone: A much bigger clone sits one base away, suggesting this may be a read error. The genes are TRBV7-9 and TRBJ2-1; D unresolved. The CDR3 runs to 16 residues. Germline CDR1 is SEHNR and CDR2 is FQNEAQ (reference sequence). The DNA of the CDR3 is TGTTCCAGCAGCTTGATGCTAGTGAGTTTCGTCGATGAGCAGTTCTTC. Amino acids: CSSSLMLVSFVDEQFF.

This clone was seen just once. The rearrangement joins TRBV27 to TRBJ2-3, with 13 positions matching TRBD2. J lost 4 bases, V lost 2 bases, and 3 bases had no gene match. There are 16 residues in the CDR3. Looked up from germline, CDR1 is MNHEY and CDR2 is SMNVEV (reference sequence). The CDR3, as DNA: TGTGCCAGCAGTTTAACACTAGCGGGGGGGGCAGATACGCAGTATTTT. As protein: CASSLTLAGGADTQYF.